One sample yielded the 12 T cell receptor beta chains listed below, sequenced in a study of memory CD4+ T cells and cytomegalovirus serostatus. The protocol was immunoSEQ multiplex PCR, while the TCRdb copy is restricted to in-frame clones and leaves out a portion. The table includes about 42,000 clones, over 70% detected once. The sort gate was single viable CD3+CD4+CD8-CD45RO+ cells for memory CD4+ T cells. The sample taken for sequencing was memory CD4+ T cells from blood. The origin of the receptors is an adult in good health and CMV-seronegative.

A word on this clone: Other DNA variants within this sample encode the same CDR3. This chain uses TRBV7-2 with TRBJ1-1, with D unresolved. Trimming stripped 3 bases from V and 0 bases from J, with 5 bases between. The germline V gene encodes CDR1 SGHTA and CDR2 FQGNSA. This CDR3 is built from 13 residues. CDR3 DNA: TGTGCCAGCAGCTTTTCCGTGAACACTGAAGCTTTCTTT. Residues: CASSFSVNTEAFF. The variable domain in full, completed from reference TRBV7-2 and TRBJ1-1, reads GAGVSQSPSNKVTEKGKDVELRCDPISGHTALYWYRQSLGQGLEFLIYFQGNSAPDKSGLPSDRFSAERTGGSVSTLTIQRTQQEDSAVYLCASSFSVNTEAFFGQGTRLTVV.

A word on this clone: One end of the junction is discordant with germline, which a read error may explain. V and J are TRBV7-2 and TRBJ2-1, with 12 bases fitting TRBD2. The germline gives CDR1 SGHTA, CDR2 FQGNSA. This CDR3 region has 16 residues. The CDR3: CASSLRLAGAGNGQFF. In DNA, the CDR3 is TGTGCCAGCAGCCTCCGACTAGCGGGGGCGGGTAATGGGCAGTTCTTC.

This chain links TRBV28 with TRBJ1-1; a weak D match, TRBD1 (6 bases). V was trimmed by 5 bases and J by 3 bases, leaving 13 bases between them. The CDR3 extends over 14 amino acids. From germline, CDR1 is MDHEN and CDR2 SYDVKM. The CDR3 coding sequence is TGTGCCAGCAGTCTAGGGGGGCAGGACACTGAAGCTTTCTTT. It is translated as CASSLGGQDTEAFF.

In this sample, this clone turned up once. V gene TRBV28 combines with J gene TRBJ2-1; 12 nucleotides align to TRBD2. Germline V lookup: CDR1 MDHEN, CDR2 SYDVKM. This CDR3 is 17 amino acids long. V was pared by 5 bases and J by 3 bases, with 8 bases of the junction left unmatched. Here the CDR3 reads CASSTLAGGVGYNEQFF. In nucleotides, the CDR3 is TGTGCCAGCAGTACACTAGCGGGGGGAGTAGGCTACAATGAGCAGTTCTTC. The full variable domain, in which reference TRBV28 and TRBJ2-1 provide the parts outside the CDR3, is DVKVTQSSRYLVKRTGEKVFLECVQDMDHENMFWYRQDPGLGLRLIYFSYDVKMKEKGDIPEGYSVSREKKERFSLILESASTNQTSMYLCASSTLAGGVGYNEQFFGPGTRLTVL.

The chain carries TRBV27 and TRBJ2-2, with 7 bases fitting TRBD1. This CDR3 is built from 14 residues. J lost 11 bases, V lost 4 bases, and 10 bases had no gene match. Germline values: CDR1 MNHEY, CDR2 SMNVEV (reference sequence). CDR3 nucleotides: TGTGCCAGCAGTTATCTTGCCGGGACAGAAGAGCTGTTTTTT. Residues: CASSYLAGTEELFF.

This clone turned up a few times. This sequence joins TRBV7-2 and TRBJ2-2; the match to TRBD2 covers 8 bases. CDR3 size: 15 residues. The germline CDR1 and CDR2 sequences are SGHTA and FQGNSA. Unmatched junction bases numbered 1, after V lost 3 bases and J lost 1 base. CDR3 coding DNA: TGTGCCAGCAGCTTCAGCGGGGGGAACACCGGGGAGCTGTTTTTT. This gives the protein CASSFSGGNTGELFF.

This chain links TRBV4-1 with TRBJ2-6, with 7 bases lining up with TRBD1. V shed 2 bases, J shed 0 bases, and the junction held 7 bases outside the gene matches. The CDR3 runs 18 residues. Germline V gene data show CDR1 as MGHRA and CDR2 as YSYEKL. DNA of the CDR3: TGCGCCAGCAGCCAACCGGGACAGCTTGCCTCTGGGGCCAACGTCCTGACTTTC. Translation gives CASSQPGQLASGANVLTF.

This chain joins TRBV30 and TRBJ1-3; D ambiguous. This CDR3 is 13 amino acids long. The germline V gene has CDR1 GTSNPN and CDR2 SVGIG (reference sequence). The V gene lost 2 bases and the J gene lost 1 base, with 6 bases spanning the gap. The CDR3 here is CAWSSRSGNTIYF. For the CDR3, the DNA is TGTGCCTGGAGTAGTCGGTCTGGAAACACCATATATTTT.

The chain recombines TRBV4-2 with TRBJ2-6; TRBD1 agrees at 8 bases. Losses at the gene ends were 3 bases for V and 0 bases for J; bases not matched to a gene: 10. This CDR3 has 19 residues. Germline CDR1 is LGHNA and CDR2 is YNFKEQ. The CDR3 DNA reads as TGTGCCAGCAGCCAGGGGAAGGGACAGGCTCTCTCTGGGGCCAACGTCCTGACTTTC. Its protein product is CASSQGKGQALSGANVLTF.

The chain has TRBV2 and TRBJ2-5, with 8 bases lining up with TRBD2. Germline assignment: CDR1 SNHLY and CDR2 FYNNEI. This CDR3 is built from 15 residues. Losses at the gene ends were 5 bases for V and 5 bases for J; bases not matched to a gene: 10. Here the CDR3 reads CASSPQGGGRETQYF. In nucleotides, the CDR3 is TGTGCCAGCAGTCCACAGGGCGGGGGGAGGGAGACCCAGTACTTC.

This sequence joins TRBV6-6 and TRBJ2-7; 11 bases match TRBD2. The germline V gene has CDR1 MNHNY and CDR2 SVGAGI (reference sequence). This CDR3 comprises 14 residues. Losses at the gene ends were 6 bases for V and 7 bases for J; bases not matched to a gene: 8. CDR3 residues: CASSGLAGLSEQYF. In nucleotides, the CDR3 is TGTGCCAGCAGCGGACTAGCGGGCTTATCTGAGCAGTACTTC.

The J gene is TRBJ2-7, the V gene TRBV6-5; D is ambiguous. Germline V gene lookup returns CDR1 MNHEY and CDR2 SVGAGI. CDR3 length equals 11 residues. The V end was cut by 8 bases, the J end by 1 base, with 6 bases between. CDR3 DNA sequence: TGTGCCAGCGCTGGGTCCTACGAGCAGTACTTC. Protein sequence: CASAGSYEQYF.